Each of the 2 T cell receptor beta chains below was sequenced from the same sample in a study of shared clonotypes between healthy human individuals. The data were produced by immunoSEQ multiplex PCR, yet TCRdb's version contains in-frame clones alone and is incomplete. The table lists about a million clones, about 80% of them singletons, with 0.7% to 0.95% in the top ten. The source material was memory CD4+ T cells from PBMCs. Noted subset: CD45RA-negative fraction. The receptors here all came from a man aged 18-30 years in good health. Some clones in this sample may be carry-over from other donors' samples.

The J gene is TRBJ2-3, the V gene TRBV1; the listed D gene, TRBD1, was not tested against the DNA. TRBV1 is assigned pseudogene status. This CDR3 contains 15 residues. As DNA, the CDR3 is TGCACCAGCAGACACCGGGACAGTCGCCCAGATACGCAGTATTTT. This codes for CTSRHRDSRPDTQYF.

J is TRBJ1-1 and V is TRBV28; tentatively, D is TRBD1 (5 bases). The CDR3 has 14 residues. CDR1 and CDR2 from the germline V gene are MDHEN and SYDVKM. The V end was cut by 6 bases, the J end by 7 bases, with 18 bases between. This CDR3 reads CASSLPEGLGEAFF. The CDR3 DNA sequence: TGTGCCAGCAGCTTACCCGAGGGGTTGGGTGAAGCTTTCTTT.